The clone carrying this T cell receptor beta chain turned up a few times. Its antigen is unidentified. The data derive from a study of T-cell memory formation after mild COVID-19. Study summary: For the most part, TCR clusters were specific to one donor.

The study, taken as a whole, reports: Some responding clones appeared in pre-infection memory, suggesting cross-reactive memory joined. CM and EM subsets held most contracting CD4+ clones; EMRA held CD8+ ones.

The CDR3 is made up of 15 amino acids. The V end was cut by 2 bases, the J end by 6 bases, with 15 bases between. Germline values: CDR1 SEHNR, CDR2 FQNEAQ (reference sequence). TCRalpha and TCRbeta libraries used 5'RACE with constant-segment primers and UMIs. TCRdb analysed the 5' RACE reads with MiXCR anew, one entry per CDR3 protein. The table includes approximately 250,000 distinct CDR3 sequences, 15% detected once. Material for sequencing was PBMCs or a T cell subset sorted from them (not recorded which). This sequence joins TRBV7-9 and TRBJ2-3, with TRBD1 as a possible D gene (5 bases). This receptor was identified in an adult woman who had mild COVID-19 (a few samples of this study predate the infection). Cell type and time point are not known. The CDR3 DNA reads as TGTGCCAGCAGCTTAACGGGCCAGGGTGAGGATACGCAGTATTTT. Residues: CASSLTGQGEDTQYF.